Shown below are 24 T cell receptor beta chains from a single sample sequenced in a study of blood T cell repertoires in COVID-19. Some clones are missing from TCRdb's copy, which holds only in-frame ones; the method was immunoSEQ multiplex PCR. The table lists some 180,000 clones, approximately 89% of them singletons, with roughly 7.7% in the top ten. The specimen was peripheral blood. The receptors were gathered from a woman aged 55-70 years with acute or convalescent COVID-19.

The V gene is TRBV2, the J gene TRBJ1-4; D remains unclear. Between the trimmed V and J ends, which lost 7 bases and 8 bases, there was a span of 20 bases. Germline CDR1 SNHLY, CDR2 FYNNEI. The CDR3 consists of 15 residues. CDR3 sequence (DNA): TGTGCCAGCACCTCGCCGTTTGCAGGCGTCGAAAAACTGTTTTTT. As protein: CASTSPFAGVEKLFF.

The chain combines TRBV18 with TRBJ2-5; 12 positions agree with TRBD2. The V segment lost 0 bases and the J segment 5 bases; nucleotides outside the gene matches: 4. CDR1 is KGHSH, CDR2 LQKENI, per germline. This CDR3 is 16 amino acids long. CDR3 residues: CASSPPLAGGWETQYF. CDR3 DNA sequence: TGTGCCAGCTCACCACCACTAGCGGGAGGCTGGGAGACCCAGTACTTC.

The chain uses TRBV3-1 (or the pseudogene TRBV3-2) and TRBJ1-4; a weak D match, TRBD1 (6 bases). Trimming pared 0 bases from V and 8 bases from J, leaving 19 bases between. Germline loops: CDR1 LGHDT, CDR2 YNNKEL (reference sequence). The CDR3 is 17 amino acids. CDR3: CASSQEPTRQVGEKLFF. Written as DNA, the CDR3 is TGTGCCAGCAGCCAAGAACCCACACGACAGGTCGGCGAAAAACTGTTTTTT.

V is TRBV6-5 and J is TRBJ1-5; the D gene is possibly TRBD1 (5 bases). V was cut by 7 bases and J by 3 bases, with 10 bases left in between. There are 13 residues in the CDR3. Germline V CDR1 and CDR2: MNHEY, SVGAGI. In DNA, the CDR3 is TGTGCCAGCAAAGCCAGGGACAATCAGCCCCAGCATTTT. Protein: CASKARDNQPQHF.

V usage is TRBV2 and J usage is TRBJ2-2; TRBD2 agrees at 9 bases. This CDR3 comprises 16 residues. Germline CDR1 reads SNHLY; CDR2 reads FYNNEI. Unmatched junction bases numbered 5, after V lost 2 bases and J lost 4 bases. The CDR3 protein is CASSEYASGVTGELFF. DNA of the CDR3: TGTGCCAGCAGTGAATATGCTAGCGGGGTCACCGGGGAGCTGTTTTTT.

V usage is TRBV4-2 and J usage is TRBJ1-1; D is perhaps TRBD1 (6 bases). The CDR3 length is 13 residues. Germline values: CDR1 LGHNA, CDR2 YNFKEQ. Trimming stripped 2 bases from V and 7 bases from J, with 11 bases between. In nucleotides, the CDR3 is TGTGCCAGCAGCCAAACGGACAGTCTTGAAGCTTTCTTT. Encoded protein: CASSQTDSLEAFF.

This clone showed up just a few times. V gene TRBV7-3 combines with J gene TRBJ2-1, with a possible D match to TRBD2 (5 bases). Germline CDR1 reads SGHTA; CDR2 reads FQGTGA. CDR3 length: 14 residues. The V end was cut by 0 bases, the J end by 6 bases, with 9 bases between. In DNA, the CDR3 is TGTGCCAGCAGCTTAACCGCTAGCTTCAATGAGCAGTTCTTC. It is translated as CASSLTASFNEQFF.

The rearrangement uses TRBV3-1 (or the pseudogene TRBV3-2) and TRBJ1-2; D gene ambiguous. The CDR3 totals 14 residues. V dropped 1 base and J dropped 2 bases, with 8 bases sitting between them. Per the germline V gene, CDR1 is LGHDT and CDR2 is YNNKEL (reference sequence). The CDR3 is CASSQVELNYGYTF. The DNA for the CDR3 is TGTGCCAGCAGCCAAGTTGAACTAAACTATGGCTACACCTTC.

The V and J genes are TRBV12-3 or TRBV12-4 and TRBJ2-7, with a tentative D call TRBD1 (6 bases). The V end lost 2 bases, the J end lost 2 bases, and 7 bases lay between the germline ends. This CDR3 comprises 13 residues. CDR3 residues: CASSLNRAYEQYF. The CDR3 DNA reads as TGTGCCAGCAGTTTAAACAGGGCCTACGAGCAGTACTTC.

The V gene is TRBV7-2, the J gene TRBJ2-3; TRBD2 agrees at 14 bases. The CDR3 sequence is 17 residues long. V gave up 6 bases and J gave up 3 bases; unmatched junction bases: 8. Looked up from germline, CDR1 is SGHTA and CDR2 is FQGNSA. The CDR3 loop is CASRLAGTSGRTDTQYF. In DNA, the CDR3 is TGTGCCAGCAGACTCGCCGGGACTAGCGGGAGAACAGATACGCAGTATTTT.

The chain is built from TRBV14 and TRBJ1-1; unclear D gene. The CDR3 runs 13 residues. The V end was cut by 3 bases, the J end by 1 base, with 6 bases between. Germline V gene lookup returns CDR1 SGHDN and CDR2 FVKESK. The CDR3 loop reads CASSQTTNTEAFF. Written as DNA, the CDR3 is TGTGCCAGCAGCCAGACAACGAACACTGAAGCTTTCTTT.

This chain joins TRBV21-1 and TRBJ1-1; the D call TRBD1 from the table was never checked on the DNA. TRBV21-1 counts as a pseudogene. The CDR3 covers 14 residues. The DNA of the CDR3 is TGTGCCACCCGGGACAGGGCCATGAACACTGAAGCTTTCTTT. It codes for CATRDRAMNTEAFF.

This chain links TRBV5-1 with TRBJ2-1; the match to TRBD2 covers 12 bases. The trim removed 6 bases at V and 8 bases at J, leaving 12 bases unmatched. The CDR3 sequence is 16 residues long. Germline V gene sequence: CDR1 SGHRS, CDR2 YFSETQ. The CDR3, as DNA: TGCGCCAGCACCAAAGATGAGACTAGCGGGAGCTATGAGCAGTTCTTC. This gives the protein CASTKDETSGSYEQFF.

This clone has only one observation. This CDR3 is CASSQTSVYEQYV. The CDR3 region has the DNA TGTGCCAGCAGCCAAACTAGCGTCTACGAGCAGTACGTC. The chain links TRBV6-5 to TRBJ2-7; 7 nucleotides agree with TRBD2. The junction had 5 bases not matched to a gene; V was cut back by 6 bases and J by 3 bases. The CDR3 contains 13 residues. CDR1 MNHEY and CDR2 SVGAGI come from the germline V gene.

V usage is TRBV18 and J usage is TRBJ2-5; D possibly corresponds to TRBD2 (6 bases). This CDR3 spans 16 amino acids. The V gene lost 2 bases and the J gene lost 1 base, with 14 bases spanning the gap. CDR1 and CDR2 (germline): KGHSH, LQKENI. This chain's CDR3 is CASSPGLSGVQETQYF. The CDR3 DNA reads TGTGCCAGCTCACCAGGACTCTCGGGGGTCCAAGAGACCCAGTACTTC.

This chain links TRBV10-3 with TRBJ2-1, with a possible D match to TRBD1 (6 bases). This CDR3 comprises 15 residues. V was cut by 3 bases and J by 0 bases, with 9 bases left in between. Per the germline V gene, CDR1 is ENHRY and CDR2 is SYGVKD. The CDR3 loop is CAISERGSSYNEQFF. In DNA, the CDR3 is TGTGCCATCAGTGAAAGGGGGAGCTCCTACAATGAGCAGTTCTTC.

The chain uses TRBV7-2 and TRBJ2-5; D may be TRBD1 (5 bases). The germline CDR1 and CDR2 sequences are SGHTA and FQGNSA. The CDR3 is made up of 13 amino acids. Between the trimmed V and J ends, which lost 5 bases and 5 bases, there was a span of 12 bases. In DNA form, the CDR3 reads TGTGCCAGCAGCCCCCGGACAAGGGAGACCCAGTACTTC. Protein product: CASSPRTRETQYF.

V and J are TRBV29-1 and TRBJ2-5; 8 bases are a match to TRBD1. Trimming took 5 bases from V and 5 from J; bases not matched to a gene: 4. Germline V gives CDR1 SQVTM, CDR2 ANQGSEA. This CDR3 has 12 residues. CDR3 bases: TGCAGCGTTCAGGGGGCAGGGGAGACCCAGTACTTC. It specifies CSVQGAGETQYF.

This clone was found a few times. The rearrangement joins TRBV30 to TRBJ1-5; tentatively, D is TRBD1 (5 bases). Per the germline V gene, CDR1 is GTSNPN and CDR2 is SVGIG (reference sequence). CDR3 size: 15 residues. The V end lost 1 base, the J end lost 0 bases, and 10 bases lay between the germline ends. The CDR3 region is CAWSEGASSNQPQHF. CDR3 in DNA: TGTGCCTGGAGTGAAGGGGCTTCTAGCAATCAGCCCCAGCATTTT.

The chain uses TRBV6-5 and TRBJ1-2, with 9 bases fitting TRBD1. Germline CDR1 and CDR2: MNHEY and SVGAGI. V lost 6 bases to trimming and J lost 8 bases; unmatched junction nucleotides: 1. The CDR3 runs 11 residues. The CDR3 coding sequence is TGTGCCAGCAGGACAGGGGGAGGCTACACCTTC. Its translation: CASRTGGGYTF.

The chain employs TRBV24-1 and TRBJ1-5, with D perhaps TRBD1 (5 bases). Germline values: CDR1 KGHDR, CDR2 SFDVKD. Trimming left V 3 bases short and J 2 bases short, with 13 bases between. The length of the CDR3 is 16 residues. The CDR3 DNA reads as TGTGCCACCAGTGATCTGGACACGGGCGGCAATCAGCCCCAGCATTTT. It yields the protein CATSDLDTGGNQPQHF.

The chain joins TRBV18 to TRBJ1-4; TRBD1 is a possible D gene (6 bases). Germline CDR1 reads KGHSH; CDR2 reads LQKENI. Trimming removed 4 bases at V and 5 bases at J, with 14 bases between. The CDR3 loop spans 15 amino acids. CDR3 region: CASSLRQAENEKLFF. CDR3 bases: TGTGCCAGCTCACTCAGACAGGCCGAAAATGAAAAACTGTTTTTT.

The rearrangement uses TRBV5-8 and TRBJ2-3; D remains unclear. The CDR3 is 14 residues long. The germline gives CDR1 SGHTS, CDR2 YDEGEE. Trimming took 4 bases from V and 6 from J, leaving 15 bases between them. The CDR3 DNA follows: TGTGCCAGCAGCGCCGGCGAGGTCGGGGATACGCAGTATTTT. This translates into CASSAGEVGDTQYF.

This clone was seen once. The chain joins TRBV28 to TRBJ1-1; 7 nucleotides align to TRBD1. The CDR3 sequence is 14 residues long. CDR1 is MDHEN and CDR2 is SYDVKM in the germline V gene. V shed 3 bases, J shed 4 bases, and the junction held 5 bases outside the gene matches. DNA for the CDR3: TGTGCCAGCAGTTTCACAGGGGAGGCCACTGAAGCTTTCTTT. Its translation is CASSFTGEATEAFF.